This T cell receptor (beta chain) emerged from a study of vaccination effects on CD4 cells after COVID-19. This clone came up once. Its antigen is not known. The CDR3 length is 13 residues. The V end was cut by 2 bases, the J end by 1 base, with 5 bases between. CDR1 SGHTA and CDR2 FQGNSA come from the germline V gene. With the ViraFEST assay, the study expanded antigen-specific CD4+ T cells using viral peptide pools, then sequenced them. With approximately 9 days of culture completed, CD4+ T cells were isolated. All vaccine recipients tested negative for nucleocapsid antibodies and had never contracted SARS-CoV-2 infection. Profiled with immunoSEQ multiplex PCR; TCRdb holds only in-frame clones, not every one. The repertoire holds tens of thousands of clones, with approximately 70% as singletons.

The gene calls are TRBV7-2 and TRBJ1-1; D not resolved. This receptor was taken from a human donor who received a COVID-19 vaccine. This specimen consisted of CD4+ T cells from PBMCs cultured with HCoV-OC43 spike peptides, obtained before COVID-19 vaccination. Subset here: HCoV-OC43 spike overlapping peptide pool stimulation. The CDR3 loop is CASSLRANTEAFF. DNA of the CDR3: TGTGCCAGCAGCTTACGTGCGAACACTGAAGCTTTCTTT.